The 31 T cell receptor beta chains presented below share a single source sample, sequenced in a study of shared clonotypes between healthy human individuals. The protocol was immunoSEQ multiplex PCR, while the TCRdb copy is restricted to in-frame clones and leaves out a portion. The sample lists approximately 2,000,000 clones, about 90% occurring once. The sample comprised naive CD4+ T cells from PBMCs. Sample subset: CD45RA+ positively selected. These receptors were taken from a young man in good health. Some clones in this sample may be carry-over from other donors' samples.

CDR3 sequence reads: CASSFSLAGGSYNEQFF. DNA for the CDR3: TGCGCCAGCAGCTTTTCCCTAGCGGGAGGTTCTTACAATGAGCAGTTCTTC. V is TRBV5-1 and J is TRBJ2-1, with 11 bases matching TRBD2. The junction had 8 bases not matched to a gene; V was cut back by 2 bases and J by 4 bases. Germline assignment: CDR1 SGHRS and CDR2 YFSETQ. CDR3 length equals 17 residues.

The rearrangement uses TRBV5-4 and TRBJ1-1; D remains ambiguous. The CDR3 covers 14 residues. V was cut by 0 bases and J by 7 bases, with 13 bases left in between. Germline values: CDR1 SGHNT, CDR2 YYREEE (reference sequence). CDR3 sequence (DNA): TGTGCCAGCAGCTTGGTCCGGGCAGGAGGTGAAGCTTTCTTT. Protein sequence: CASSLVRAGGEAFF.

As regards this clone: A read error may explain this, as a much larger clone is one base away. Other DNA sequences in this specimen translate into the identical CDR3. The chain has TRBV18 and TRBJ2-5; D gene uncertain. Germline V gene sequence: CDR1 KGHSH, CDR2 LQKENI. The ends were cut back, 5 bases at V and 2 bases at J, with 3 bases in the middle. The CDR3 has 11 amino acids. CDR3 loop: CASSAQETQYF. The CDR3 DNA follows: TGTGCCAGCTCAGCGCAAGAGACCCAGTACTTC.

This sequence joins TRBV6-1 and TRBJ2-3; TRBD2 is a possible D gene (5 bases). The length of the CDR3 is 15 residues. Per the germline V gene, CDR1 is MNHNS and CDR2 is SASEGT. Trimming left V 5 bases short and J 1 base short, with 13 bases between. The CDR3 sequence is CASSSWRGRTDTQYF. The CDR3 coding sequence is TGTGCCAGCAGTTCGTGGCGCGGGCGCACAGATACGCAGTATTTT.

The V and J genes are TRBV6-6 and TRBJ2-5; unclear D gene. From germline, CDR1 is MNHNY and CDR2 SVGAGI (reference sequence). Trimming took off 8 bases at V and 4 bases at J, with 11 bases between the two ends. CDR3 length equals 12 residues. CDR3: CASGWVGETQYF. The CDR3 DNA reads as TGTGCCAGCGGATGGGTGGGAGAGACCCAGTACTTC.

The rearrangement links TRBV7-6 to TRBJ2-1, with 8 positions matching TRBD2. Germline V CDR1 and CDR2: SGHVS, FNYEAQ. The trim removed 3 bases at V and 4 bases at J, leaving 5 bases unmatched. The CDR3 runs 15 residues. CDR3 nucleotide sequence: TGTGCCAGCAGCTTTTCTTCGGGAGGGTACAATGAGCAGTTCTTC. It specifies CASSFSSGGYNEQFF.

Points on this clone: The sample carries other DNA sequences with the same CDR3. The chain carries TRBV7-2 and TRBJ2-1, with D uncertain. The CDR3 covers 15 residues. With 1 base removed from V and 2 bases from J, the gap between germline ends came to 9 bases. Germline CDR1 reads SGHTA; CDR2 reads FQGNSA. CDR3 nucleotide sequence: TGTGCCAGCAGCTTAGGCCCGGTGACCTACAATGAGCAGTTCTTC. This translates into CASSLGPVTYNEQFF.

The rearrangement joins TRBV9 to TRBJ2-7, with 13 nucleotides matching TRBD2. Germline V gene data show CDR1 as SGDLS and CDR2 as YYNGEE. V was clipped by 5 bases and J by 4 bases; unmatched bases: 9. This CDR3 region has 16 residues. Here the CDR3 reads CASSETGTSGTYEQYF. The CDR3 region has the DNA TGTGCCAGCAGTGAGACCGGGACTAGCGGGACGTACGAGCAGTACTTC.

The J gene is TRBJ1-4, the V gene TRBV7-2; D perhaps matches TRBD1 (5 bases). This CDR3 has 14 residues. Germline V gene sequence: CDR1 SGHTA, CDR2 FQGNSA. Trimming took off 0 bases at V and 8 bases at J, with 10 bases between the two ends. The CDR3 reads CASSLASWGEKLFF. The CDR3 nucleotides are TGTGCCAGCAGCTTAGCGAGCTGGGGGGAAAAACTGTTTTTT.

This chain joins TRBV6-5 and TRBJ2-1, with no clear D. The V end was cut by 8 bases, the J end by 9 bases, with 17 bases between. The CDR3 loop spans 13 amino acids. Germline-derived CDR1 and CDR2 are MNHEY and SVGAGI. The CDR3 DNA is TGTGCCAGCTCCTACATCCGCGAAAGTGAGCAGTTCTTC. It codes for CASSYIRESEQFF.

Points on this clone: The identical CDR3 is also encoded by other nucleotide sequences in the sample. This chain links TRBV7-3 with TRBJ1-1, with D uncertain. V lost 4 bases and J lost 1, with 7 bases in between. The CDR3 is 13 amino acids. CDR1 is SGHTA and CDR2 is FQGTGA in the germline V gene. The CDR3 DNA reads as TGTGCCAGCAGCTCGAGACGGAACACTGAAGCTTTCTTT. Its translation is CASSSRRNTEAFF.

In regard to this clone: This specimen includes other DNA sequences encoding the same CDR3. V usage is TRBV5-1 and J usage is TRBJ2-1; possibly TRBD1 or TRBD2 for D (6 bases each). This CDR3 comprises 16 residues. Trimming took off 4 bases at V and 0 bases at J, with 14 bases between the two ends. Per germline, CDR1 SGHRS and CDR2 YFSETQ. The CDR3 protein is CASSLLGGSSYNEQFF. CDR3 DNA sequence: TGCGCCAGCAGCCTATTGGGGGGCAGCTCCTACAATGAGCAGTTCTTC.

The V call is TRBV5-1, the J call TRBJ2-2; 7 bases fit TRBD1. The germline V gene has CDR1 SGHRS and CDR2 YFSETQ. This CDR3 is 16 amino acids long. V was clipped by 5 bases and J by 0 bases; unmatched bases: 7. The CDR3: CASRGLGQSNTGELFF. The CDR3 nucleotides are TGCGCCAGCAGGGGTCTGGGACAGTCGAACACCGGGGAGCTGTTTTTT.

This chain uses TRBV6-1 with TRBJ1-2; D remains unclear. The germline V gene encodes CDR1 MNHNS and CDR2 SASEGT. CDR3 length: 13 residues. V gave up 7 bases and J gave up 4 bases, with 13 bases separating them. The CDR3 DNA reads TGTGCCAGCACCTACCAAACGGTCTATGGCTACACCTTC. Protein sequence: CASTYQTVYGYTF.

The rearrangement joins TRBV18 to TRBJ2-7; 14 nucleotides line up with TRBD2. Germline V gene data show CDR1 as KGHSH and CDR2 as LQKENI. V lost 6 bases, J lost 7 bases, and 8 bases stayed unmatched. The CDR3 is made up of 15 amino acids. The CDR3 sequence is CASSRGTSGRGEQYF. CDR3 coding DNA: TGTGCCAGCTCGCGCGGGACTAGCGGGAGAGGAGAGCAGTACTTC.

J is TRBJ2-1 and V is TRBV29-1, with a weak D call TRBD2 (6 bases). Trimming took off 1 base at V and 4 bases at J, with 11 bases between the two ends. The CDR3 covers 14 residues. The germline CDR1 and CDR2 sequences are SQVTM and ANQGSEA. CDR3 bases: TGCAGCGTTGAAGGACGCGGGAATTACAATGAGCAGTTCTTC. The encoded protein is CSVEGRGNYNEQFF.

The chain couples TRBV18 to TRBJ1-2, with 8 bases matching TRBD1. After removal of 6 bases from V and 4 bases from J, the junction contained 4 bases not matched to a gene. Germline V lookup: CDR1 KGHSH, CDR2 LQKENI. The length of the CDR3 is 13 residues. This chain's CDR3 is CASSYGTGYGYTF. CDR3 nucleotides: TGTGCCAGCTCGTATGGGACAGGCTATGGCTACACCTTC.

The rearrangement joins TRBV7-3 to TRBJ2-5; 10 nucleotides match TRBD2. Trimming took 1 base from V and 5 from J; bases not matched to a gene: 7. The CDR3 consists of 16 residues. The germline V gene encodes CDR1 SGHTA and CDR2 FQGTGA. The CDR3 reads CASSLIPSGSWETQYF. In DNA form, the CDR3 reads TGTGCCAGCAGCTTAATCCCTAGCGGGAGCTGGGAGACCCAGTACTTC.

This clone has only one observation. CDR3 sequence reads: CATSRDYGIQQQETQYF. CDR3 DNA: TGTGCCACCAGCAGAGATTACGGTATCCAACAACAAGAGACCCAGTACTTC. This chain joins TRBV15 and TRBJ2-5; D is undetermined. The germline CDR1 and CDR2 sequences are LNHNV and YYDKDF (reference sequence). The CDR3 covers 17 residues. The ends were cut back, 0 bases at V and 2 bases at J, with 16 bases in the middle.

This chain joins TRBV5-1 and TRBJ2-5, with 11 bases fitting TRBD2. Germline trimming cut 1 base from V and 2 bases from J; bases unmatched to any gene: 4. In germline, CDR1 is SGHRS, CDR2 YFSETQ. This CDR3 has 16 residues. The CDR3 nucleotides read TGCGCCAGCAGCTTGTTGACTAGCGGGGTACAAGAGACCCAGTACTTC. Amino acid sequence: CASSLLTSGVQETQYF.

This chain connects TRBV20-1 to TRBJ2-5; D is uncertain. V was shortened by 6 bases and J by 3 bases, with 8 bases between the two germline ends. This CDR3 contains 11 residues. Per the germline V gene, CDR1 is DFQATT and CDR2 is SNEGSKA (reference sequence). CDR3 nucleotides: TGCAGTGCGTTCCAGAAAGAGACCCAGTACTTC. This codes for CSAFQKETQYF.

V usage is TRBV28 and J usage is TRBJ2-3; the D gene is possibly TRBD1 (7 bases). Germline V gene lookup returns CDR1 MDHEN and CDR2 SYDVKM. Trimming shortened V by 0 bases and J by 0 bases, and 10 bases separated the two germline ends. The CDR3 is made up of 16 amino acids. The CDR3 sequence: CASSLWEGASTDTQYF. CDR3 sequence (DNA): TGTGCCAGCAGTTTATGGGAGGGGGCGAGCACAGATACGCAGTATTTT.

This clone was detected a few times. The CDR3: CASSEGQGPEQYF. The CDR3 bases are TGTGCCAGCAGCGAGGGACAGGGGCCCGAGCAGTACTTC. The chain employs TRBV21-1 and TRBJ2-7; TRBD1 is the table's D call and was not checked against the DNA. TRBV21-1 is assigned pseudogene status. The CDR3 has 13 residues.

Remarks on this clone: Other DNA sequences in the sample encode the same CDR3. V is TRBV7-2 and J is TRBJ2-7; TRBD2 matches at 14 bases. Germline CDR1 SGHTA, CDR2 FQGNSA. This CDR3 contains 14 residues. V dropped 5 bases and J dropped 5; count of bases not matched to a gene: 2. CDR3 region: CASSKGLAGDEQYF. CDR3 nucleotides: TGTGCCAGCAGCAAGGGACTAGCGGGGGACGAGCAGTACTTC.

The genes are TRBV28 and TRBJ2-3; 8 bases map to TRBD1. CDR3 size: 14 residues. Germline V gene sequence: CDR1 MDHEN, CDR2 SYDVKM. The trim removed 8 bases at V and 5 bases at J, leaving 9 bases unmatched. CDR3 in DNA: TGTGCCAGCTTTGACAGGGGCCCACGAGATACGCAGTATTTT. This translates into CASFDRGPRDTQYF.

This clone was counted once. The chain has TRBV19 and TRBJ2-5; D gene uncertain. CDR1 is LNHDA and CDR2 is SQIVND in the germline V gene (reference sequence). The CDR3 extends over 14 amino acids. Trimming cost V 5 bases and J 5 bases, with 15 bases left between them. This chain's CDR3 is CASSPRPGGETQYF. CDR3 in DNA: TGTGCCAGTAGTCCCCGTCCCGGTGGGGAGACCCAGTACTTC.

The DNA of the CDR3 is TGCGCCAGCAGCCCGCGACAGGGGGTCAGGGAGACCCAGTACTTC. The encoded protein is CASSPRQGVRETQYF. J is TRBJ2-5 and V is TRBV4-1; 9 bases are shared with TRBD1. The CDR3 sequence is 15 residues long. V lost 4 bases and J lost 5; bases outside the gene matches: 8. CDR1 MGHRA and CDR2 YSYEKL come from the germline V gene.

The chain recombines TRBV25-1 with TRBJ1-3; D ambiguous. In germline, CDR1 is MGHDK, CDR2 SYGVNS. The V and J ends lost 4 bases and 2 bases respectively, with 9 bases between them. The CDR3 is 14 amino acids. CDR3 DNA: TGTGCCAGCAGTGGTTCGAGGGCTGGAAACACCATATATTTT. Its protein is CASSGSRAGNTIYF.

The chain combines TRBV6-6 with TRBJ1-1; D might be TRBD1 (5 bases). CDR3 length: 14 amino acids. The V and J ends lost 6 bases and 6 bases respectively, with 17 bases between them. In germline, CDR1 is MNHNY, CDR2 SVGAGI (reference sequence). CDR3 amino acids: CASRGPGSSSEAFF. CDR3 nucleotide sequence: TGTGCCAGCAGGGGGCCTGGGTCCTCCTCTGAAGCTTTCTTT.

The gene calls are TRBV6-1 and TRBJ2-3; no clear D gene. CDR3 length: 14 residues. V lost 7 bases and J lost 3, with 14 bases in between. Germline-derived CDR1 and CDR2 are MNHNS and SASEGT. The CDR3 nucleotides read TGTGCCAGCACCGAGTGGCAGCATACAGATACGCAGTATTTT. Its translation is CASTEWQHTDTQYF.

This chain connects TRBV19 to TRBJ2-7; TRBD1 agrees at 10 bases. Trimming removed 3 bases from V and 1 base from J; junction bases left unmatched: 3. This CDR3 has 15 residues. Germline CDR1 reads LNHDA; CDR2 reads SQIVND (reference sequence). The CDR3 region is CASSISGQGSYEQYF. The DNA for the CDR3 is TGTGCCAGTAGTATCTCGGGACAGGGGTCCTACGAGCAGTACTTC. Full variable domain (remainder filled in from reference TRBV19 and TRBJ2-7): DGGITQSPKYLFRKEGQNVTLSCEQNLNHDAMYWYRQDPGQGLRLIYYSQIVNDFQKGDIAEGYSVSREKKESFPLTVTSAQKNPTAFYLCASSISGQGSYEQYFGPGTRLTVT.